This TCR beta chain was recovered during a study of blood T cell repertoires in COVID-19. The assay was immunoSEQ multiplex PCR, and TCRdb's table has in-frame clones only and misses some. The sample consists of tens of thousands of clones, approximately 80% of them appearing once. This CDR3 is built from 18 residues. Germline lookup yields CDR1 SGHDT and CDR2 YYEEEE. V lost 4 bases, J lost 3 bases, and 24 bases lay in between. Material for sequencing was peripheral blood. J is TRBJ2-3 and V is TRBV5-6, with D possibly being TRBD2 (6 bases). The receptor's source is a man aged 25 to 45 with COVID-19, enrolled during active disease. The CDR3 DNA sequence: TGTGCCAGCAGCGGGCAAGACCGCAGCGGGCGGATAACAGATACGCAGTATTTT. Protein product: CASSGQDRSGRITDTQYF.